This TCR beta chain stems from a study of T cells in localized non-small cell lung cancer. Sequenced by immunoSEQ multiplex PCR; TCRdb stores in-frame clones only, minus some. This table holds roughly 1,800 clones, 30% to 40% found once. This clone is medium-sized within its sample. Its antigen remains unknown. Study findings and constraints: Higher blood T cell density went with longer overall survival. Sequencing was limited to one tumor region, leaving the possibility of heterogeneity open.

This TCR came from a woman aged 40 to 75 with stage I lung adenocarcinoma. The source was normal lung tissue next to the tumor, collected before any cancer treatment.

The CDR3 nucleotides read TGTGCCAGCAGCCCCGGACAGGGAGACTATGGCTACACCTTC. This encodes CASSPGQGDYGYTF. The rearrangement links TRBV11-3 to TRBJ1-2, with TRBD1 matching 8 bases. J gave up 3 bases and V 5 bases, and 5 bases lay outside the gene matches. Germline CDR1 and CDR2: SGHNT and YENEEA. This CDR3 spans 14 amino acids. The whole variable domain, remainder taken from reference TRBV11-3 and TRBJ1-2, is EAGVVQSPRYKIIEKKQPVAFWCNPISGHNTLYWYLQNLGQGPELLIRYENEEAVDDSQLPKDRFSAERLKGVDSTLKIQPAELGDSAVYLCASSPGQGDYGYTFGSGTRLTVV.